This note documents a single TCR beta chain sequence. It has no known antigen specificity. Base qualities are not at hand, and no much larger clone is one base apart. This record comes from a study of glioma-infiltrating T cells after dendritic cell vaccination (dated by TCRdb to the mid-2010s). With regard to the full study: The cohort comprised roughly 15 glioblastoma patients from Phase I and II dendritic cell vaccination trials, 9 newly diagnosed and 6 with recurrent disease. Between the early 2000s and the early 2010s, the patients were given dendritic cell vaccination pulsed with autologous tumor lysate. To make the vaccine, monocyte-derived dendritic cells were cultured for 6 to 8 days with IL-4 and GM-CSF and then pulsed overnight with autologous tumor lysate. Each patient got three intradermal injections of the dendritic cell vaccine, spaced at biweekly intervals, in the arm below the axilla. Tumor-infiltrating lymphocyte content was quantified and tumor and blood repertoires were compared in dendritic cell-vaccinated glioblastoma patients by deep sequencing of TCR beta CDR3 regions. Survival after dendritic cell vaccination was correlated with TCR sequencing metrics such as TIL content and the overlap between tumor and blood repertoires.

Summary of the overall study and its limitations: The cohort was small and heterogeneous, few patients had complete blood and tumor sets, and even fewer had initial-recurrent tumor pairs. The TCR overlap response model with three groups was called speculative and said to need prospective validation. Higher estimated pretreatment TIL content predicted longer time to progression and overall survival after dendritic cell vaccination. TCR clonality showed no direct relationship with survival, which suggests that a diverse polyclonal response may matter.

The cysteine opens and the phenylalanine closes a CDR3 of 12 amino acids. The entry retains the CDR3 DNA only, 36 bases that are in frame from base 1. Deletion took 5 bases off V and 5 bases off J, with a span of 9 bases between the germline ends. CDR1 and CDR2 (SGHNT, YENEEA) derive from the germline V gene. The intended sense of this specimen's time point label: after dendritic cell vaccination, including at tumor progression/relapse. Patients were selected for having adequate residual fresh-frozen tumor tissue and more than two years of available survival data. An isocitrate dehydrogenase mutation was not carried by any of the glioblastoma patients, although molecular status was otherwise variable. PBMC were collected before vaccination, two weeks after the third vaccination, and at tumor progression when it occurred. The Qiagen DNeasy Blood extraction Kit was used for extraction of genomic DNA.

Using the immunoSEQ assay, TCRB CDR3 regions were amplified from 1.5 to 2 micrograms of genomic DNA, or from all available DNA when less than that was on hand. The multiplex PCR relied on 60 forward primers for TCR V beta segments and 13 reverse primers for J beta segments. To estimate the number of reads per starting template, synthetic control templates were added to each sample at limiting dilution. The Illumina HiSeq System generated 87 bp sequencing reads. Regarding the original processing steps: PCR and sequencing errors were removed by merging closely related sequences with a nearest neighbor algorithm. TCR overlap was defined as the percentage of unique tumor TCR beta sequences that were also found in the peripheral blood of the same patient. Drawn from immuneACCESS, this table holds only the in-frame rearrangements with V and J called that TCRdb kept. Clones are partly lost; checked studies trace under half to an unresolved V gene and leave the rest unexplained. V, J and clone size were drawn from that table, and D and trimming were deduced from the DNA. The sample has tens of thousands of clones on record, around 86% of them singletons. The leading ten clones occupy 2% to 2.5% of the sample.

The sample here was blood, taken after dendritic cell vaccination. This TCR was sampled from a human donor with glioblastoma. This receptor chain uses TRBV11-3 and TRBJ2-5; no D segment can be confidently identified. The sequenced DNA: TGTGCCAGCAGCCCGGCGAGGGAGACCCAGTACTTC. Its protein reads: CASSPARETQYF.